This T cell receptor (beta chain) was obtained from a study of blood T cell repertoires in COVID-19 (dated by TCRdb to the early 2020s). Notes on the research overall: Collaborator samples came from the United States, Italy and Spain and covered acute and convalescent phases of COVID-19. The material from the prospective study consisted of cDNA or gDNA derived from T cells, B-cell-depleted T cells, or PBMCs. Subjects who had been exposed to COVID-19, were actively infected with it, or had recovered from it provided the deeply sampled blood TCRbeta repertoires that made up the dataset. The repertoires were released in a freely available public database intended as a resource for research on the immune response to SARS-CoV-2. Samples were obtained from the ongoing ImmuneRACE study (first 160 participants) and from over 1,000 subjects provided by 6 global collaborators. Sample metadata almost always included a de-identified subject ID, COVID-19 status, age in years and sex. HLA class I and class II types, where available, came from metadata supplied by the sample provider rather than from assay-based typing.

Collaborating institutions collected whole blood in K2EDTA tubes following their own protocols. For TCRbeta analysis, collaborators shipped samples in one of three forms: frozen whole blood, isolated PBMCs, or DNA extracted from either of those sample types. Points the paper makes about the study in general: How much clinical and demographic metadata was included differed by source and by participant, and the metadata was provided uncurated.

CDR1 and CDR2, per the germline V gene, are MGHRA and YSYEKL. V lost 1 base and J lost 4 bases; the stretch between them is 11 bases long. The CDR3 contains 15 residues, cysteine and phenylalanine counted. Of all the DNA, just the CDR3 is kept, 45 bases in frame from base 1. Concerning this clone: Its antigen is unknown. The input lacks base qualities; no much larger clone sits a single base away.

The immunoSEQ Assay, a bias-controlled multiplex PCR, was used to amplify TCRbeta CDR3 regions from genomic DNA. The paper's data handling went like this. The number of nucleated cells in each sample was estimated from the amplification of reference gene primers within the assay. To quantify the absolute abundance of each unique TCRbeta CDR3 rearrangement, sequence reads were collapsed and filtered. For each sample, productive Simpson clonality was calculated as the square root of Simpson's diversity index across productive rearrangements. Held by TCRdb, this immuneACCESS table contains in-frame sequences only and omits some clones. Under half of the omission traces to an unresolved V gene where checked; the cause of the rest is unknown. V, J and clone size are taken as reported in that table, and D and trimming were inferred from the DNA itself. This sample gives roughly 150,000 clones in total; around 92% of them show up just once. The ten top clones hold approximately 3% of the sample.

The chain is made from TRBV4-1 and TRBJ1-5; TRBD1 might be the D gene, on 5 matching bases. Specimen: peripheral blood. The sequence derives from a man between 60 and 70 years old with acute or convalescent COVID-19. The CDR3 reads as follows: CASSQVGAGNQPQHF. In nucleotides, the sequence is TGCGCCAGCAGCCAAGTTGGGGCAGGGAATCAGCCCCAGCATTTT.